Listed here is a single TCR beta chain. Its antigen is unidentified. Unique molecular identifiers featured in how the TCRbeta library was prepared. In TCRdb, the PCR reads were re-called with MiXCR into one record per CDR3 protein. This sample has 440,000 or so distinct CDR3 sequences; 43% occur once, and the top ten carry 27%. The data derive from a study of T-cell reconstitution after alpha-beta-depleted transplantation in children. Overall study findings and caveats: Approximately two months post-transplant, alpha-beta T cells reportedly originated from several hundred expanded graft clones. The study traced high day-60 TCRbeta diversity in some patients to surviving recipient T cells and thymic progenitors. When one year had passed after transplant, most T-cell counts and diversity came from newly produced T cells.

This CDR3 has 13 amino acids. V lost 5 bases and J lost 2, with 10 bases in between. In germline, CDR1 is SGHRS, CDR2 YFSETQ. The rearrangement links TRBV5-1 to TRBJ2-5; tentatively, D is TRBD2 (6 bases). Sequencing used PBMCs, obtained before TCRalphabeta/CD19-depleted stem cell transplant. The sequence was obtained from a girl aged 2-10 years with aplastic anemia, due to receive a stem cell transplant. The CDR3 spells CASRGLSQETQYF. CDR3 DNA sequence: TGCGCCAGCAGGGGACTGTCACAAGAGACCCAGTACTTC. The whole variable domain, filled in from reference TRBV5-1 and TRBJ2-5, reads KAGVTQTPRYLIKTRGQQVTLSCSPISGHRSVSWYQQTPGQGLQFLFEYFSETQRNKGNFPGRFSGRQFSNSRSEMNVSTLELGDSALYLCASRGLSQETQYFGPGTRLLVL.